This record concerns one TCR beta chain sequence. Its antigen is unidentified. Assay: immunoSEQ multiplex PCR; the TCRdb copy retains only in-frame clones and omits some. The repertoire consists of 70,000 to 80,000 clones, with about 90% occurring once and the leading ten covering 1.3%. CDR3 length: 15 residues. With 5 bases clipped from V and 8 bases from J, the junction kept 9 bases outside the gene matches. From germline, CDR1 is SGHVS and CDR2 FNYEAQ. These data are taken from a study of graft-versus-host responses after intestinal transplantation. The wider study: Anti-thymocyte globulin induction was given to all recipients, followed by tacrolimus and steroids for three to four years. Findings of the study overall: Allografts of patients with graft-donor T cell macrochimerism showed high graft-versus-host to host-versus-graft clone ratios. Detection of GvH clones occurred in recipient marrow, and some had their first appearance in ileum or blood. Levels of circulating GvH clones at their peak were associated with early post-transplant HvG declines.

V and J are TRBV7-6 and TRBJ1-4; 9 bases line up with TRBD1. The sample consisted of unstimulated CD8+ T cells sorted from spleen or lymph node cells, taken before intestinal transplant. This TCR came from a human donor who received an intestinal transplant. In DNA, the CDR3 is TGTGCCAGCAGCACCACGGACAGGGGATGGGAAAAACTGTTTTTT. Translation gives CASSTTDRGWEKLFF.